This is a list of T cell receptor beta chains from one sample in a study of cytomegalovirus exposure and HLA in healthy donors. Clones were read by immunoSEQ multiplex PCR, and TCRdb kept only the in-frame ones, dropping some. The sample records about 110,000 clones, around 84% being singletons. Sequencing was done on a sample of PBMCs. The receptors here all came from a man aged 30 to 45 in good health and CMV-seropositive. CDR3s include the opening cysteine and the closing phenylalanine or tryptophan. A D gene is named only where the DNA matches it firmly. Part of the rows lack a size; the others show once, few, many or a class for expanded clones.

V	D	size	J	CDR3	DNA
TRBV6-1	TRBD2	NA	TRBJ2-3	CASSFRGRVTDTQYF	TGTGCCAGCTCGTTCCGCGGGAGGGTTACAGATACGCAGTATTTT
TRBV11-3	TRBD2	NA	TRBJ2-1	CASSSRTSGPYNEQFF	TGTGCCAGCAGCTCCCGGACTAGCGGGCCATACAATGAGCAGTTCTTC
TRBV10-3	NA	NA	TRBJ1-2	CAISESWQILTNYGYTF	TGTGCCATCAGTGAGTCATGGCAGATATTAACTAACTATGGCTACACCTTC
TRBV10-1	NA	NA	TRBJ2-7	CASSESADRATYEQYF	TGCGCCAGCAGTGAGTCAGCCGACAGAGCAACCTACGAGCAGTACTTC
TRBV2	NA	NA	TRBJ1-1	CASREIRGNTEAFF	TGTGCCAGCAGGGAGATCAGGGGTAACACTGAAGCTTTCTTT
TRBV9	NA	NA	TRBJ2-3	CASSVGGGGLVITDTQYF	TGTGCCAGCAGCGTAGGCGGAGGGGGCCTTGTGATAACAGATACGCAGTATTTT
TRBV28	TRBD1	NA	TRBJ1-4	CASSPHFQGGLHNEKLFF	TGTGCCAGCAGTCCACATTTCCAGGGGGGCCTCCATAATGAAAAACTGTTTTTT
TRBV5-6	NA	NA	TRBJ1-2	CASSLRGLGYTF	TGTGCCAGCAGCTTGAGGGGACTTGGCTACACCTTC
TRBV18	NA	NA	TRBJ2-3	CASSPRLQTGTDTQYF	TGTGCCAGCTCACCACGACTCCAGACGGGCACAGATACGCAGTATTTT
TRBV2	NA	few	TRBJ2-5	CASSRAETQYF	TGTGCCAGCAGCAGGGCAGAGACCCAGTACTTC
TRBV5-6	NA	few	TRBJ2-5	CASSSGPGGETQYF	TGTGCCAGCAGCTCGGGACCAGGAGGGGAGACCCAGTACTTC
TRBV6-5	TRBD1	NA	TRBJ2-7	CASRSGTGGSYEQYF	TGTGCCAGCAGGTCCGGGACAGGGGGCTCCTACGAGCAGTACTTC
TRBV28	TRBD2	NA	TRBJ2-2	CASSPLAENTGELFF	TGTGCCAGCAGTCCACTAGCGGAGAACACCGGGGAGCTGTTTTTT
TRBV5-1	TRBD2	NA	TRBJ2-3	CASSLVPSGGGTDTQYF	TGCGCCAGCAGCTTGGTCCCTAGCGGGGGAGGTACAGATACGCAGTATTTT
TRBV5-4	NA	few	TRBJ1-3	CASSFYGSGNTIYF	TGTGCCAGCAGCTTCTACGGCTCTGGAAACACCATATATTTT
TRBV2	NA	NA	TRBJ1-2	CASVEQILDGYTF	TGTGCCAGCGTAGAGCAAATCCTGGATGGCTACACCTTC
TRBV27	NA	NA	TRBJ2-2	CASSFFQAPNTGELFF	TGTGCCAGCAGTTTCTTCCAGGCTCCGAACACCGGGGAGCTGTTTTTT
TRBV7-6	NA	NA	TRBJ2-7	CASSYRDIDYEQYF	TGTGCCAGCAGCTACCGGGACATAGACTACGAGCAGTACTTC
TRBV5-5	NA	once	TRBJ2-5	CASSFLVATQYF	TGTGCCAGCAGCTTCCTAGTAGCGACCCAGTACTTC
TRBV5-8	NA	NA	TRBJ2-3	CASRSRGSRTDTQYF	TGTGCCAGCCGCTCTCGAGGTTCCCGCACAGATACGCAGTATTTT
TRBV7-8	TRBD2	NA	TRBJ2-1	CASSLGGSGNEQFF	TGTGCCAGCAGCTTAGGCGGGAGTGGGAATGAGCAGTTCTTC
TRBV7-3	TRBD1	NA	TRBJ1-2	CASSPQGADYGYTF	TGTGCCAGCAGCCCCCAGGGGGCGGACTATGGCTACACCTTC
TRBV28	NA	once	TRBJ1-5	CASRALSNQPQHF	TGTGCCAGCAGGGCCCTTAGCAATCAGCCCCAGCATTTT
TRBV2	TRBD1	NA	TRBJ1-1	CASSADRVLNTEAFF	TGTGCCAGCAGTGCCGACAGGGTATTGAACACTGAAGCTTTCTTT
TRBV7-3	TRBD2	NA	TRBJ2-1	CASSQQTSGGFEQFF	TGTGCCAGCAGCCAACAGACTAGCGGGGGGTTTGAGCAGTTCTTC
TRBV7-7	TRBD1	NA	TRBJ2-3	CASSLDRATDTQYF	TGTGCCAGCAGCTTGGACAGGGCCACAGATACGCAGTATTTT
TRBV7-3	NA	NA	TRBJ1-6	CASSLRGNSPLHF	TGTGCCAGCAGCTTACGGGGTAATTCACCCCTCCACTTT
TRBV7-2	NA	NA	TRBJ2-1	CASSWAFNEQFF	TGTGCCAGCAGCTGGGCCTTCAATGAGCAGTTCTTC
TRBV5-1	NA	NA	TRBJ2-1	CASSSGGGTEYNEQFF	TGCGCCAGCAGCTCCGGCGGGGGGACAGAGTACAATGAGCAGTTCTTC
TRBV10-1	NA	NA	TRBJ2-5	CASSDRLGETQYF	TGCGCCAGCAGTGACCGACTAGGAGAGACCCAGTACTTC
TRBV4-1	TRBD1	NA	TRBJ1-1	CASSQGAPRTGATEAFF	TGCGCCAGCAGCCAAGGTGCCCCACGGACAGGGGCAACTGAAGCTTTCTTT
TRBV27	TRBD2	NA	TRBJ2-1	CASSSTSEDEQFF	TGTGCCAGCAGTTCGACTAGCGAGGATGAGCAGTTCTTC
TRBV5-4	NA	NA	TRBJ1-2	CASSRGAGGNSYGYTF	TGTGCCAGCAGCCGGGGTGCGGGGGGGAATTCCTATGGCTACACCTTC
TRBV12-5	TRBD2	NA	TRBJ2-2	CASGSPERSGANTGELFF	TGTGCTAGTGGTTCCCCCGAGAGAAGCGGGGCGAACACCGGGGAGCTGTTTTTT
TRBV23-1	NA	NA	TRBJ1-2	CASSSRTCCYGYTF	TGCGCCAGCAGCTCAAGAACATGCTGCTATGGCTACACCTTC
TRBV28	TRBD1	NA	TRBJ2-5	CASSPAGTGKETQYF	TGTGCCAGCAGTCCTGCCGGGACAGGGAAAGAGACCCAGTACTTC
TRBV2	NA	NA	TRBJ2-1	CASRYRESSNEQFF	TGTGCCAGCAGATACAGGGAGAGCAGCAATGAGCAGTTCTTC
TRBV12-5	NA	once	TRBJ1-1	CASGLSGGTEAFF	TGTGCTAGTGGTTTGTCTGGGGGGACTGAAGCTTTCTTT
TRBV29-1	NA	NA	TRBJ1-1	CSVEPGKGTEAFF	TGCAGCGTTGAACCAGGGAAGGGGACTGAAGCTTTCTTT
TRBV7-3	NA	NA	TRBJ2-2	CASSRGWANTGELFF	TGTGCCAGCAGCCGGGGATGGGCGAACACCGGGGAGCTGTTTTTT
TRBV4-2	NA	NA	TRBJ2-7	CASSQNHDRLNRYEQYF	TGTGCCAGCAGCCAAAACCACGACAGGCTAAATAGGTACGAGCAGTACTTC
TRBV5-8	TRBD1	NA	TRBJ1-3	CASSFRGLGNTIYF	TGTGCCAGCAGCTTCAGGGGGCTTGGAAACACCATATATTTT
TRBV2	TRBD1	NA	TRBJ1-1	CASSDVGQGTEAFF	TGTGCCAGCAGTGACGTAGGACAGGGCACTGAAGCTTTCTTT
TRBV5-1	TRBD2	NA	TRBJ2-5	CASSLVAGDGEETQYF	TGCGCCAGCAGCTTGGTAGCGGGAGATGGGGAAGAGACCCAGTACTTC
TRBV6-1	TRBD1	few	TRBJ2-1	CASSELRTGGNEQFF	TGTGCCAGCAGTGAACTGAGGACAGGGGGCAATGAGCAGTTCTTC
TRBV6-1	TRBD2	NA	TRBJ2-3	CASSTGTSVLDTQYF	TGTGCCAGCAGTACCGGGACTAGCGTTTTAGATACGCAGTATTTT